The TCR beta chain under discussion was sequenced for a study of blood T cell repertoires in COVID-19. For the study at large: Specimens from acute and convalescent COVID-19 originated in the United States, Italy and Spain. PBMCs, B-cell-depleted T cells, or T cells provided the cDNA or gDNA that made up the material.

This CDR3 comprises 13 residues. Looked up from germline, CDR1 is SGHNT and CDR2 is YYREEE (reference sequence). Trimming cost V 4 bases and J 3 bases; bases outside gene matches: 3. In the authors' methods: Cell counts per sample came from amplifying reference gene primers. Using immunoSEQ multiplex PCR, the repertoire was profiled, and TCRdb retains in-frame clones only, with some absent. V, J and clone size are those of that table, while D and trimming were read from the DNA. The sample consists of about 140,000 clones, around 84% of them appearing once. The receptor was isolated from an older woman with acute or convalescent COVID-19. The chain is built from TRBV5-4 and TRBJ2-5, with TRBD1 matching 7 bases. The sample was peripheral blood. The CDR3 loop is CASSPGQKETQYF. The CDR3 region has the DNA TGTGCCAGCAGCCCGGGACAGAAAGAGACCCAGTACTTC.